Below are 16 T cell receptor beta chains sequenced from a single sample in a study of cytomegalovirus exposure and HLA in healthy donors. The PCR was carried out with 60 Vbeta primers and 13 Jbeta primers. Only in-frame clones appear in the TCRdb table, and some are missing; sequencing was by immunoSEQ multiplex PCR. This listing includes 55,000 to 75,000 clones. Sequenced material: PBMCs. The receptors derive from a male donor in good health and CMV-seronegative.

This chain uses TRBV28 with TRBJ2-6, with no clear D. This CDR3 spans 16 amino acids. The V end lost 5 bases, the J end lost 1 base, and 12 bases lay between the germline ends. Germline CDR1 MDHEN, CDR2 SYDVKM. The CDR3 spells CASSPRSYSGANVLTF. The CDR3 DNA is TGTGCCAGCAGTCCGCGATCATATTCTGGGGCCAACGTCCTGACTTTC. Full variable domain (remainder filled in from reference TRBV28 and TRBJ2-6): DVKVTQSSRYLVKRTGEKVFLECVQDMDHENMFWYRQDPGLGLRLIYFSYDVKMKEKGDIPEGYSVSREKKERFSLILESASTNQTSMYLCASSPRSYSGANVLTFGAGSRLTVL.

The chain joins TRBV6-5 to TRBJ2-7; the match to TRBD1 covers 8 bases. The CDR3 runs to 14 residues. Losses at the gene ends were 5 bases for V and 5 bases for J; bases not matched to a gene: 8. CDR1 and CDR2 (germline): MNHEY, SVGAGI. As DNA, the CDR3 is TGTGCCAGCAGTCCCGGGACAGGACGAGACGAGCAGTACTTC. Translated, it gives CASSPGTGRDEQYF.

For this clone: Germline is not matched at one junction end, which may reflect a read error. This chain uses TRBV5-5 with TRBJ2-3; 9 positions agree with TRBD1. This CDR3 is built from 18 residues. From germline, CDR1 is SGHKS and CDR2 YYEKEE (reference sequence). Here the CDR3 DNA reads TGTGCCAGCAGCTTGAGGATGGGACAGGGCCTTAGCACAGATAAGCAGTATTTT. It is translated as CASSLRMGQGLSTDKQYF.

The genes are TRBV7-9 and TRBJ1-5; D possibly corresponds to TRBD1 (5 bases). V was trimmed by 1 base and J by 6 bases, leaving 13 bases between them. This CDR3 contains 15 residues. Looked up from germline, CDR1 is SEHNR and CDR2 is FQNEAQ (reference sequence). The DNA of the CDR3 is TGTGCCAGCAGCTTAGGGGTCAGGGAGGGTCAGCCCCAGCATTTT. Translated: CASSLGVREGQPQHF.

The CDR3 region has the DNA TGTGCCAGCAGCTTAAGGGGCCAAGAGACCCAGTACTTC. Residues: CASSLRGQETQYF. This sequence joins TRBV9 and TRBJ2-5; a possible D gene is TRBD1 (5 bases). CDR1 is SGDLS and CDR2 is YYNGEE in the germline V gene. The CDR3 is made up of 13 amino acids. Trimming cost V 4 bases and J 1 base, with 8 bases left between them.

The chain employs TRBV30 and TRBJ2-1; TRBD2 agrees at 7 bases. This CDR3 is 14 amino acids long. V gave up 3 bases and J gave up 7 bases; unmatched junction bases: 9. The germline CDR1 and CDR2 sequences are GTSNPN and SVGIG (reference sequence). CDR3 sequence: CAWRRGTGGNEQFF. Here the CDR3 DNA reads TGTGCCTGGAGACGGGGGACGGGGGGAAATGAGCAGTTCTTC.

The genes are TRBV9 and TRBJ2-7; tentative D call: TRBD2 (6 bases). CDR1 and CDR2 (germline): SGDLS, YYNGEE. CDR3 size: 14 residues. Trimming removed 3 bases from V and 5 bases from J, with 15 bases in between. CDR3 region: CASSESGLGNEQYF. CDR3 DNA sequence: TGTGCCAGCAGCGAGAGCGGGTTAGGGAACGAGCAGTACTTC.

V and J are TRBV27 and TRBJ2-3; TRBD1 aligns across 8 bases. V lost 6 bases, J lost 5 bases, and 7 bases stayed unmatched. Germline V gene sequence: CDR1 MNHEY, CDR2 SMNVEV (reference sequence). There are 14 residues in the CDR3. CDR3 bases: TGTGCCAGCAGGTTCAGGGGGCGCATAGATACGCAGTATTTT. It codes for CASRFRGRIDTQYF.

The rearrangement joins TRBV6-1 to TRBJ2-7; D not certain. Germline V gene data show CDR1 as MNHNS and CDR2 as SASEGT. The ends were cut back, 1 base at V and 2 bases at J, with 12 bases in the middle. The CDR3 extends over 15 amino acids. CDR3 coding DNA: TGTGCCAGCAGTGAAGGAGGAGAATATCCCTACGAGCAGTACTTC. This gives the protein CASSEGGEYPYEQYF.

The genes are TRBV11-2 and TRBJ2-7; no clear D gene. Looked up from germline, CDR1 is SGHAT and CDR2 is FQNNGV. V lost 9 bases to trimming and J lost 0 bases, with 18 bases between them. The CDR3 totals 15 residues. The CDR3 is CASRGPLSNSYEQYF. The CDR3 region has the DNA TGTGCCAGTCGAGGCCCTCTGAGCAACTCCTACGAGCAGTACTTC.

This chain uses TRBV5-8 with TRBJ2-7; 7 bases line up with TRBD1. Germline values: CDR1 SGHTS, CDR2 YDEGEE. The trim removed 4 bases at V and 5 bases at J, leaving 3 bases unmatched. The CDR3 spans 12 residues. This chain's CDR3 is CASSHTGDEQYF. The CDR3 nucleotides are TGTGCCAGCAGCCACACAGGGGACGAGCAGTACTTC.

Concerning this clone: The junction differs from germline at one of its ends, possibly a read error. V usage is TRBV18 and J usage is TRBJ2-3; 10 nucleotides line up with TRBD1. Per the germline V gene, CDR1 is KGHSH and CDR2 is LQKENI. The CDR3 length is 16 residues. The CDR3 spells CASSLVRDRGSDKQYF. In DNA form, the CDR3 reads TGTGCCAGCTCGCTGGTCCGGGACAGGGGATCAGATAAGCAGTATTTT.

The CDR3 DNA is TGTGCCAGCTCGTTCACAGGGGGCACTAATGAAAAACTGTTTTTT. It translates to CASSFTGGTNEKLFF. V usage is TRBV18 and J usage is TRBJ1-4; 9 positions agree with TRBD1. CDR3 length: 15 amino acids. Germline-derived CDR1 and CDR2 are KGHSH and LQKENI. Trimming took 6 bases from V and 2 from J; bases not matched to a gene: 4.

The V and J genes are TRBV6-1 and TRBJ1-6; D not certain. The V gene's germline CDR1 is MNHNS and CDR2 SASEGT. This CDR3 has 18 residues. V dropped 2 bases and J dropped 9 bases, with 23 bases sitting between them. CDR3 DNA: TGTGCCAGCAGTGAATTCAGTGCGCCGATCGGGGTTTCTTCACCCCTCCACTTT. As protein: CASSEFSAPIGVSSPLHF.

This rearrangement joins TRBV4-3 to TRBJ1-2, with D unclear. Germline-derived CDR1 and CDR2 are LGHNA and YSLEER. V lost 0 bases to trimming and J lost 0 bases, with 5 bases between them. There are 14 residues in the CDR3. In DNA form, the CDR3 reads TGCGCCAGCAGCCAAGATACAGCTAACTATGGCTACACCTTC. Protein: CASSQDTANYGYTF.

The chain employs TRBV6-5 and TRBJ2-7; TRBD1 matches 7 bases. This CDR3 contains 14 residues. V trimming: 5 bases; J trimming: 1 base; junction bases outside the gene matches: 5. Germline V gene lookup returns CDR1 MNHEY and CDR2 SVGAGI. Here the CDR3 reads CASSLWTGSYEQYF. The DNA for the CDR3 is TGTGCCAGCAGTCTATGGACAGGTTCCTACGAGCAGTACTTC.